Listed below are T cell receptor beta chains from one sample, sequenced in a study of T cell changes during pregnancy in multiple sclerosis. TCRdb's copy holds only in-frame clones and misses some; the assay was immunoSEQ multiplex PCR. The table includes 40,000 to 65,000 clones, 85% to 95% detected once. The sequences come from CD4+ T cells from peripheral blood mononuclear cells, collected in the third trimester of pregnancy. All receptors come from a female donor with multiple sclerosis, enrolled in a pregnancy study. The CDR3 runs from the conserved cysteine through the conserved F or W. D genes are given only for firm matches. For some rows the clone size is stated as once, few or many, or as a class when expanded; others skip it.

d_call: TRBD1
v_call: TRBV29-1
j_call: TRBJ1-1
clone_size: .
cdr3_nt: TGCAGCGTTCGGCGACAGGGTGGAAGGAACACTGAAGCTTTCTTT
cdr3_aa: CSVRRQGGRNTEAFF

d_call: .
v_call: TRBV28
j_call: TRBJ2-7
clone_size: .
cdr3_nt: TGTGCCAGCAGTCGCGTAGGAGCGCCCTTCGAGCAGTACTTC
cdr3_aa: CASSRVGAPFEQYF

d_call: .
v_call: TRBV28
j_call: TRBJ1-3
clone_size: .
cdr3_nt: TGTGCCAGCAGTTTCAGGGGAAACACCATATATTTT
cdr3_aa: CASSFRGNTIYF

d_call: TRBD2
v_call: TRBV5-5
j_call: TRBJ2-1
clone_size: once
cdr3_nt: TGTGCCAGCAGCCTCGAGATTTGGACTAGCGGGAGGGCCCGAGAGCAGTTCTTC
cdr3_aa: CASSLEIWTSGRAREQFF

d_call: TRBD2
v_call: TRBV27
j_call: TRBJ2-3
clone_size: .
cdr3_nt: TGTGCCAGCAGACCCTTCGGGGCGGGAGGATTCACAGATACGCAGTATTTT
cdr3_aa: CASRPFGAGGFTDTQYF

d_call: TRBD1
v_call: TRBV9
j_call: TRBJ1-3
clone_size: .
cdr3_nt: TGTGCCAGCAGCGTAGGTTTTACAACGGGACAGGGATCTGGAAACACCATATATTTT
cdr3_aa: CASSVGFTTGQGSGNTIYF

d_call: .
v_call: TRBV18
j_call: TRBJ2-7
clone_size: .
cdr3_nt: TGTGCCAGCTCACCTCAACAGGGCTACGAGCAGTACTTC
cdr3_aa: CASSPQQGYEQYF

d_call: TRBD2
v_call: TRBV25-1
j_call: TRBJ2-7
clone_size: .
cdr3_nt: TGTGCCAGCAGTGCACTAGCGGGAAAGGGCGAGCAGTACTTC
cdr3_aa: CASSALAGKGEQYF

d_call: .
v_call: TRBV27
j_call: TRBJ1-5
clone_size: .
cdr3_nt: TGTGCCAGCAGTGAACAGAACCTTGGCAATCAGCCCCAGCATTTT
cdr3_aa: CASSEQNLGNQPQHF

d_call: TRBD1
v_call: TRBV19
j_call: TRBJ2-7
clone_size: .
cdr3_nt: TGTGCCAGTAGTAAGGACAGGGATAGCCACGAGCAGTACTTC
cdr3_aa: CASSKDRDSHEQYF

d_call: TRBD1
v_call: TRBV2
j_call: TRBJ2-3
clone_size: few
cdr3_nt: TGTGCCAGCATTGTGGGACAGGGGGCAGATACGCAGTATTTT
cdr3_aa: CASIVGQGADTQYF

d_call: .
v_call: TRBV11-2
j_call: TRBJ2-7
clone_size: few
cdr3_nt: TGTGCCAGCAGCTTAGACGCCGGGGTTACCTACGAGCAGTACTTC
cdr3_aa: CASSLDAGVTYEQYF

d_call: .
v_call: TRBV9
j_call: TRBJ2-4
clone_size: .
cdr3_nt: TGTGCCAGCAGCGTAGGAGAGGGAGACATTCAGTACTTC
cdr3_aa: CASSVGEGDIQYF

d_call: .
v_call: TRBV27
j_call: TRBJ2-1
clone_size: .
cdr3_nt: TGTGCCAGCAGTCCGCGGGGAACCTACAATGAGCAGTTCTTC
cdr3_aa: CASSPRGTYNEQFF

d_call: TRBD1
v_call: TRBV7-9
j_call: TRBJ2-7
clone_size: .
cdr3_nt: TGTGCCAGCAGTTCGGACAGGGAAAGAAGGTCCTACGAGCAGTACTTC
cdr3_aa: CASSSDRERRSYEQYF

d_call: .
v_call: TRBV15
j_call: TRBJ2-5
clone_size: .
cdr3_nt: TGTGCCACCAGCGACAAAGAGACCCAGTACTTC
cdr3_aa: CATSDKETQYF

d_call: TRBD2
v_call: TRBV5-4
j_call: TRBJ2-3
clone_size: .
cdr3_nt: TGTGCCAGCAGCATAGGGACTACAGGTACGCAGTATTTT
cdr3_aa: CASSIGTTGTQYF

d_call: .
v_call: TRBV19
j_call: TRBJ2-5
clone_size: .
cdr3_nt: TGTGCCACCCGGGAACATGGACTTGAGACCCAGTACTTC
cdr3_aa: CATREHGLETQYF

d_call: .
v_call: TRBV30
j_call: TRBJ1-5
clone_size: .
cdr3_nt: TGTGCCTGGGGGTACGGACAGTATAGCAATCAGCCCCAGCATTTT
cdr3_aa: CAWGYGQYSNQPQHF

d_call: .
v_call: TRBV7-3
j_call: TRBJ2-1
clone_size: .
cdr3_nt: TGTGCCAGCAGCCTAAACACTCGGGGGGAGCAGTTCTTC
cdr3_aa: CASSLNTRGEQFF

d_call: TRBD2
v_call: TRBV5-6
j_call: TRBJ2-1
clone_size: .
cdr3_nt: TGTGCCAGCAGCCGCGGGACTAGCGGGAGTATTGGTGAGCAGTTCTTC
cdr3_aa: CASSRGTSGSIGEQFF

d_call: .
v_call: TRBV6-1
j_call: TRBJ1-1
clone_size: .
cdr3_nt: TGTGCCAGCAGTGAAACAGTCAACACTGAAGCTTTCTTT
cdr3_aa: CASSETVNTEAFF

d_call: TRBD1
v_call: TRBV5-6
j_call: TRBJ2-7
clone_size: .
cdr3_nt: TGTGCCAGCAGCTTGTTCCCTACCGGGACAGGGGCCTACGAGCAGTACTTC
cdr3_aa: CASSLFPTGTGAYEQYF

d_call: .
v_call: TRBV6-5
j_call: TRBJ1-3
clone_size: .
cdr3_nt: TGTGCCAGCAGTTCGACAGCTCACTCTGGAAACACCATATATTTT
cdr3_aa: CASSSTAHSGNTIYF

d_call: .
v_call: TRBV5-4
j_call: TRBJ2-1
clone_size: .
cdr3_nt: TGTGCCAGCAGCTTAGCCACTAGACCTTCCTACAATGAGCAGTTCTTC
cdr3_aa: CASSLATRPSYNEQFF

d_call: .
v_call: TRBV28
j_call: TRBJ2-7
clone_size: .
cdr3_nt: TGTGCCAGCAGTTTAGCGGGGAAGTCCTACGAGCAGTACTTC
cdr3_aa: CASSLAGKSYEQYF

d_call: .
v_call: TRBV21-1
j_call: TRBJ1-3
clone_size: .
cdr3_nt: TGTGCCAGCAGCAAGAAACAGGTCGGTATACGAAACACCATATATTTT
cdr3_aa: CASSKKQVGIRNTIYF

d_call: TRBD1
v_call: TRBV28
j_call: TRBJ1-4
clone_size: .
cdr3_nt: TGTGCCAGCAGTCAAGCCGGGACAGGGAATGAAAAACTGTTTTTT
cdr3_aa: CASSQAGTGNEKLFF

d_call: TRBD1
v_call: TRBV5-1
j_call: TRBJ1-1
clone_size: .
cdr3_nt: TGCGCCAGCAGCTTCAGCGGGACAGGGGTGAACACTGAAGCTTTCTTT
cdr3_aa: CASSFSGTGVNTEAFF

d_call: .
v_call: TRBV7-6
j_call: TRBJ2-7
clone_size: .
cdr3_nt: TGTGCCAGCAGCTTAGGGACTGTCTACGAGCAGTACTTC
cdr3_aa: CASSLGTVYEQYF

d_call: .
v_call: TRBV7-2
j_call: TRBJ2-3
clone_size: .
cdr3_nt: TGTGCCAGCAGCCGCACGCTAGCCGCTAGCACAGATACGCAGTATTTT
cdr3_aa: CASSRTLAASTDTQYF

d_call: .
v_call: TRBV9
j_call: TRBJ2-2
clone_size: .
cdr3_nt: TGTGCCAGCAGTACTTTCGGAGAGGCGAGCGGGGAGCTGTTTTTT
cdr3_aa: CASSTFGEASGELFF

d_call: .
v_call: TRBV19
j_call: TRBJ1-5
clone_size: .
cdr3_nt: TGTGCCAGTAGTATGGGTAGGGGCCAGCCCCAGCATTTT
cdr3_aa: CASSMGRGQPQHF

d_call: TRBD1
v_call: TRBV27
j_call: TRBJ1-5
clone_size: .
cdr3_nt: TGTGCCAGCAGCCCCGGGACAGGGATCGAGCATTTT
cdr3_aa: CASSPGTGIEHF

d_call: .
v_call: TRBV6-5
j_call: TRBJ2-7
clone_size: .
cdr3_nt: TGTGCCAGCAGTTCCCCGAGGAGCTACGAGCAGTACTTC
cdr3_aa: CASSSPRSYEQYF

d_call: TRBD1
v_call: TRBV5-5
j_call: TRBJ1-2
clone_size: .
cdr3_nt: TGTGCCAGCAGCTTCAGGGGGAACTATGGCTACACCTTC
cdr3_aa: CASSFRGNYGYTF

d_call: TRBD1
v_call: TRBV30
j_call: TRBJ2-1
clone_size: .
cdr3_nt: TGTGCCTGGAGTACGACAGGGGGCAGTGAGCAGTTCTTC
cdr3_aa: CAWSTTGGSEQFF

d_call: TRBD2
v_call: TRBV10-3
j_call: TRBJ2-2
clone_size: .
cdr3_nt: TGTGCCAACCGGGACTATAACACCGGGGAGCTGTTTTTT
cdr3_aa: CANRDYNTGELFF

d_call: TRBD1
v_call: TRBV19
j_call: TRBJ1-2
clone_size: .
cdr3_nt: TGTGCCAGTAGTACCCAGGGACAGGGAAACTATGGCTACACCTTC
cdr3_aa: CASSTQGQGNYGYTF

d_call: .
v_call: TRBV11-3
j_call: TRBJ2-1
clone_size: .
cdr3_nt: TGTGCCAGCAGCTTAGATGGAGGCCAACTGGAGCAGTTCTTC
cdr3_aa: CASSLDGGQLEQFF

d_call: .
v_call: TRBV5-6
j_call: TRBJ2-2
clone_size: .
cdr3_nt: TGTGCCAGCAGCCGAACGGACTTGATCCCCGGGGAGCTGTTTTTT
cdr3_aa: CASSRTDLIPGELFF

d_call: TRBD1
v_call: TRBV19
j_call: TRBJ1-2
clone_size: .
cdr3_nt: TGTGCCAGTACCAGACAGGGGGCGCCCCGAGGCTACACCTTC
cdr3_aa: CASTRQGAPRGYTF

d_call: .
v_call: TRBV21-1
j_call: TRBJ1-6
clone_size: .
cdr3_nt: TGTGCCAGCAGCAAAGTAGTTATTTCCAGGGTAGTACCCCTCCACTTT
cdr3_aa: CASSKVVISRVVPLHF

d_call: TRBD1
v_call: TRBV6-1
j_call: TRBJ1-6
clone_size: .
cdr3_nt: TGTGCCAGCGGACAGGGGCCTGGTTCACCCCTCCACTTT
cdr3_aa: CASGQGPGSPLHF

d_call: .
v_call: TRBV6-5
j_call: TRBJ1-2
clone_size: .
cdr3_nt: TGTGCCAGCAGTTACTCGTGGTACAGGGACGACTATGGCTACACCTTC
cdr3_aa: CASSYSWYRDDYGYTF

d_call: TRBD1
v_call: TRBV19
j_call: TRBJ1-5
clone_size: .
cdr3_nt: TGTGCCAGTAGCGGCACAGGGGGCAATCAGCCCCAGCATTTT
cdr3_aa: CASSGTGGNQPQHF

d_call: TRBD2
v_call: TRBV19
j_call: TRBJ2-1
clone_size: .
cdr3_nt: TGTGCCAGTAGTACAAGGACTAGCGGGAACAATGAGCAGTTCTTC
cdr3_aa: CASSTRTSGNNEQFF

d_call: .
v_call: TRBV2
j_call: TRBJ1-4
clone_size: .
cdr3_nt: TGTGCCAGCAGTGGGGTGACACCTAATGAAAAACTGTTTTTT
cdr3_aa: CASSGVTPNEKLFF

d_call: .
v_call: TRBV18
j_call: TRBJ1-5
clone_size: few
cdr3_nt: TGTGCCAGCTCATCTTATAGTCAGCCCCAGCATTTT
cdr3_aa: CASSSYSQPQHF

d_call: TRBD2
v_call: TRBV6-6
j_call: TRBJ2-2
clone_size: .
cdr3_nt: TGTGCCAGCAGTTATAGCGGGGGGGATGCCGGGGAGCTGTTTTTT
cdr3_aa: CASSYSGGDAGELFF

d_call: .
v_call: TRBV27
j_call: TRBJ2-7
clone_size: .
cdr3_nt: TGTGCCAGCAGTTCCCCCCAGGGAAGGGGAATCTACGAGCAGTACTTC
cdr3_aa: CASSSPQGRGIYEQYF

d_call: TRBD1
v_call: TRBV27
j_call: TRBJ2-3
clone_size: .
cdr3_nt: TGTGCCAGCAGGGGACAGGGCCGGGATACGCAGTATTTT
cdr3_aa: CASRGQGRDTQYF

d_call: .
v_call: TRBV6-1
j_call: TRBJ2-7
clone_size: .
cdr3_nt: TGTGCCAGCAGCTTAACCGGGACACAAGGGGACGAGCAGTACTTC
cdr3_aa: CASSLTGTQGDEQYF

d_call: .
v_call: TRBV11-1
j_call: TRBJ2-7
clone_size: .
cdr3_nt: TGTGCCAGCAGCCCTAACCGGTACGAGCAGTACTTC
cdr3_aa: CASSPNRYEQYF

d_call: TRBD2
v_call: TRBV6-4
j_call: TRBJ2-2
clone_size: .
cdr3_nt: TGTGCCAGCAGAATTAGCGGGAGTTTAACCGGGGAGCTGTTTTTT
cdr3_aa: CASRISGSLTGELFF

d_call: .
v_call: TRBV6-1
j_call: TRBJ2-1
clone_size: .
cdr3_nt: TGTGCCAGCAGTGATTGGGAGAGACTACCTCCCCGTGAGCAGTTCTTC
cdr3_aa: CASSDWERLPPREQFF

d_call: TRBD1
v_call: TRBV5-5
j_call: TRBJ1-4
clone_size: .
cdr3_nt: TGTGCCAGCAGCTTGATGGGGACAGGGGAAGAAAAACTGTTTTTT
cdr3_aa: CASSLMGTGEEKLFF

d_call: .
v_call: TRBV11-2
j_call: TRBJ1-2
clone_size: .
cdr3_nt: TGTGCCAGCAGCTTCTCCCGGGTCGGGTTCAATGGCTACACCTTC
cdr3_aa: CASSFSRVGFNGYTF

d_call: TRBD1
v_call: TRBV9
j_call: TRBJ2-1
clone_size: .
cdr3_nt: TGTGCCAGCAGCGGGGGACAGTCCTCCTACAATGAGCAGTTCTTC
cdr3_aa: CASSGGQSSYNEQFF